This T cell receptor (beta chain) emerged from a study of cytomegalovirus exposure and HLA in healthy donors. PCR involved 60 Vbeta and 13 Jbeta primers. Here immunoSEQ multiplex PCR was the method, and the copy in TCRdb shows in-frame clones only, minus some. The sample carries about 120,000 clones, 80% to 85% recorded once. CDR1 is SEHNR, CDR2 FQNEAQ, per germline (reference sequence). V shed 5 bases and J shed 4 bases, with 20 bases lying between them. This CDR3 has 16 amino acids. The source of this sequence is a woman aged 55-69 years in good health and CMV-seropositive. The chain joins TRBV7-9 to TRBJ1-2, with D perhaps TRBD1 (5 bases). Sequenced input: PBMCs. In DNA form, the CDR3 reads TGTGCCAGCAGCCCCCGTGGATTTGCCAGGGCCTATGGCTACACCTTC. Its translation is CASSPRGFARAYGYTF.